This TCR beta chain was obtained from a study of shared clonotypes between healthy human individuals. Authors' data handling: Quality scores were absent from the junction-only immunoSEQ sequences, so filtering differed. TCRdb keeps only in-frame clones here, not all; method: immunoSEQ multiplex PCR. D and trimming come from the DNA, and the V and J calls and clone size come from that table. In the table there are some 2.4 million clones, 80% to 95% of which are singletons. CDR1 and CDR2 from the germline V gene are SGHNT and YYREEE (reference sequence). This CDR3 region has 16 residues. V dropped 2 bases and J dropped 5 bases, with 19 bases sitting between them.

The rearrangement links TRBV5-4 to TRBJ1-2; possible D gene TRBD1, 5 bases. The material sequenced was naive CD4+ T cells from PBMCs. The subset is: CD45RA+ positively selected. The receptor was derived from a man between 18 and 35 years old in good health. Some clones in this sample may be carry-over from other donors' samples. The CDR3 protein is CASSFSRRDPTYGYTF. The CDR3 coding sequence is TGTGCCAGCAGCTTTTCGCGCCGGGACCCAACTTATGGCTACACCTTC.